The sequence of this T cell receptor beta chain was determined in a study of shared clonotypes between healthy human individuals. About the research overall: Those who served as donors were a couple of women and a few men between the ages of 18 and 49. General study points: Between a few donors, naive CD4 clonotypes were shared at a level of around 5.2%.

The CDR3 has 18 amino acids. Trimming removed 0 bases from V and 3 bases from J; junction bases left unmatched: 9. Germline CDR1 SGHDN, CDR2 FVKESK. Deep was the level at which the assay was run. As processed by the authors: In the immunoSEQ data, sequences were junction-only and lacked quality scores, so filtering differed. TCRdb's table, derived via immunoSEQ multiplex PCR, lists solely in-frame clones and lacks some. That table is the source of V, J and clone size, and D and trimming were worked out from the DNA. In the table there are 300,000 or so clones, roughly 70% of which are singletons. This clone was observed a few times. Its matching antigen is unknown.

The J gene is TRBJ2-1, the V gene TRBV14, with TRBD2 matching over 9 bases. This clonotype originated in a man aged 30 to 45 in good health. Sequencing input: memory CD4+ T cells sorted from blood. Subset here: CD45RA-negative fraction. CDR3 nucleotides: TGTGCCAGCAGCCAAGAGAATCGCGGGAGGGTGGTCTACAATGAGCAGTTCTTC. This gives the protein CASSQENRGRVVYNEQFF.